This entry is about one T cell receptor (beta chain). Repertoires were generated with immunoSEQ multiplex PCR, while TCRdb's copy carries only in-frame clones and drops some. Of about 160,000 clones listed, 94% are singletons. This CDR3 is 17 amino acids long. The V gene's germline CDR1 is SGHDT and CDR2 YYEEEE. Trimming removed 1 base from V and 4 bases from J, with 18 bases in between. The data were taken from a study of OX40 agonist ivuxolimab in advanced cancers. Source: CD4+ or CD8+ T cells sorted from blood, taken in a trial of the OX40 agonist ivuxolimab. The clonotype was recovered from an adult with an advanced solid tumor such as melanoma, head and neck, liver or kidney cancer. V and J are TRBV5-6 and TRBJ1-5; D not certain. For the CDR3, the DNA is TGTGCCAGCAGCTTGCGGGCATCGAGCAAACTAAATCAGCCCCAGCATTTT. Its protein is CASSLRASSKLNQPQHF.